One sample yielded the 28 T cell receptor beta chains listed below, sequenced in a study of T cells in Graves' hyperthyroidism and ophthalmopathy. It was RNA transcripts that yielded the amplified TCR beta CDR3 regions. An initial round of RT-PCR targeting the TCR CDR3 relied on the HTBI primer set. TCRdb reanalysed the multiplex PCR reads using MiXCR and keeps one entry per CDR3 protein. The sample consists of about 420,000 distinct CDR3 sequences, about 13% of them appearing once. Sequenced input: blood. All receptors come from a woman aged 18-29 years with Graves' hyperthyroidism.

This clonotype appeared many times. V gene TRBV28 combines with J gene TRBJ2-1; 11 bases agree with TRBD2. CDR1 MDHEN and CDR2 SYDVKM come from the germline V gene. Trimming cost V 6 bases and J 8 bases; bases outside gene matches: 12. The CDR3 length is 16 residues. The CDR3 is CASRRNSGRAADEQFF. DNA of the CDR3: TGTGCCAGCAGACGCAATAGCGGGAGGGCCGCCGATGAGCAGTTCTTC.

The chain has TRBV20-1 and TRBJ2-5; 9 nucleotides line up with TRBD2. The germline gives CDR1 DFQATT, CDR2 SNEGSKA (reference sequence). The CDR3 contains 16 residues. Losses at the gene ends were 5 bases for V and 0 bases for J; bases not matched to a gene: 10. The CDR3 nucleotides are TGCAGTGCTTCGTGGGGTAGCGGGAGTTACCAAGAGACCCAGTACTTC. It yields the protein CSASWGSGSYQETQYF.

The rearrangement links TRBV6-1 to TRBJ2-7; 8 nucleotides match TRBD2. Germline CDR1 reads MNHNS; CDR2 reads SASEGT. The CDR3 contains 13 residues. V lost 8 bases, J lost 3 bases, and 6 bases stayed unmatched. CDR3 amino acids: CASRSGTSYEQYF. The DNA of the CDR3 is TGTGCCAGCCGGTCCGGGACTAGCTACGAGCAGTACTTC.

This clonotype was seen a handful of times. The rearrangement links TRBV20-1 to TRBJ2-7; D possibly corresponds to TRBD2 (5 bases). Per the germline V gene, CDR1 is DFQATT and CDR2 is SNEGSKA (reference sequence). Between the trimmed V and J ends, which lost 0 bases and 0 bases, there was a span of 12 bases. This CDR3 region has 15 residues. CDR3 protein: CSARDVSGVSYEQYF. The CDR3 DNA reads TGCAGTGCTAGAGACGTAAGCGGAGTCTCCTACGAGCAGTACTTC.

This clonotype has ten or more counts. J is TRBJ2-7 and V is TRBV12-3 or TRBV12-4; 10 bases match TRBD1. The CDR3 is 16 residues long. V lost 4 bases, J lost 0 bases, and 6 bases stayed unmatched. The CDR3 coding sequence is TGTGCCAGCAGTTCGAGGGACAGGGGCAGCTCCTACGAGCAGTACTTC. Translation: CASSSRDRGSSYEQYF.

This clonotype has a count of ten or more. This sequence joins TRBV7-2 and TRBJ2-1; D ambiguous. Trimming stripped 4 bases from V and 6 bases from J, with 13 bases between. The CDR3 length is 14 residues. Germline CDR1 SGHTA, CDR2 FQGNSA. The CDR3 is CASSSLSGGNEQFF. The DNA for the CDR3 is TGTGCCAGCAGCTCCCTTTCAGGCGGCAATGAGCAGTTCTTC.

This clonotype was seen many times. J is TRBJ2-7 and V is TRBV7-2; D not resolved. In germline, CDR1 is SGHTA, CDR2 FQGNSA. The CDR3 contains 14 residues. V lost 8 bases and J 0 bases, leaving 14 bases between the germline ends. The DNA for the CDR3 is TGTGCCAGCGGCCCGACGGGCACCTCCTACGAGCAGTACTTC. Its protein product is CASGPTGTSYEQYF.

This clonotype was picked up many times. The V gene is TRBV5-1, the J gene TRBJ1-5; maybe TRBD1 (5 bases). Between the trimmed V and J ends, which lost 2 bases and 4 bases, there was a span of 16 bases. The length of the CDR3 is 16 residues. CDR1 and CDR2 from the germline V gene are SGHRS and YFSETQ. In DNA form, the CDR3 reads TGCGCCAGCAGCTTCTTTGGGGCAGGGCGAAATCAGCCCCAGCATTTT. This sequence encodes CASSFFGAGRNQPQHF.

This chain connects TRBV7-9 to TRBJ2-1; the match to TRBD2 covers 9 bases. Germline V lookup: CDR1 SEHNR, CDR2 FQNEAQ (reference sequence). J was trimmed by 4 bases and V by 0 bases; bases with no gene match: 13. There are 19 residues in the CDR3. For the CDR3, the DNA is TGTGCCAGCAGCTTAGCTGCACGGGTCCTAGCGGGAATTTACAATGAGCAGTTCTTC. This gives the protein CASSLAARVLAGIYNEQFF.

This clonotype was seen repeatedly, ten times or more. The chain has TRBV6-1 and TRBJ2-1; 11 positions agree with TRBD2. V trimming: 6 bases; J trimming: 9 bases; junction bases outside the gene matches: 13. CDR3 length: 16 residues. CDR1 MNHNS and CDR2 SASEGT come from the germline V gene. The CDR3, as DNA: TGTGCCAGCAGCCCCGGCACTAGCGGGAGTTCTGGTGAGCAGTTCTTC. Protein: CASSPGTSGSSGEQFF.

This clonotype was picked up a small number of times. The chain uses TRBV28 and TRBJ1-4; D not certain. CDR1 and CDR2 (germline): MDHEN, SYDVKM. The V and J ends lost 6 bases and 0 bases respectively, with 11 bases between them. The CDR3 has 15 residues. The CDR3 DNA reads TGTGCCAGCAGGGAGGGAACGGCAACTAATGAAAAACTGTTTTTT. This encodes CASREGTATNEKLFF.

This clonotype came up many times. V and J are TRBV6-6 and TRBJ2-7; D is unclear. V was cut by 0 bases and J by 2 bases, with 11 bases left in between. This CDR3 contains 15 residues. Germline values: CDR1 MNHNY, CDR2 SVGAGI (reference sequence). In nucleotides, the CDR3 is TGTGCCAGCAGTTACTCGGGAATGGGTGCCTACGAGCAGTACTTC. Residues: CASSYSGMGAYEQYF.

This clonotype has at least ten counts. The J gene is TRBJ2-7, the V gene TRBV6-2 or TRBV6-3; TRBD1 matches at 7 bases. Germline V gene lookup returns CDR1 MNHEY and CDR2 SVGEGT. The CDR3 covers 14 residues. The V segment lost 2 bases and the J segment 5 bases; nucleotides outside the gene matches: 6. The CDR3 DNA reads as TGTGCCAGCAGTTACACGGACAGGCACAACGAGCAGTACTTC. It specifies CASSYTDRHNEQYF.

This clonotype was seen ten or more times. V usage is TRBV12-3 or TRBV12-4 and J usage is TRBJ1-2; TRBD1 is a possible D gene (6 bases). CDR3 length equals 15 residues. With 3 bases removed from V and 7 bases from J, the gap between germline ends came to 18 bases. CDR3 sequence reads: CASSFARGTMGGYTF. CDR3 nucleotides: TGTGCCAGCAGTTTCGCCAGGGGCACAATGGGTGGCTACACCTTC.

V usage is TRBV6-1 and J usage is TRBJ1-3; D is uncertain. The CDR3 runs 15 residues. Per the germline V gene, CDR1 is MNHNS and CDR2 is SASEGT. The V and J ends lost 7 bases and 3 bases respectively, with 16 bases between them. In DNA form, the CDR3 reads TGTGCCAGCACCCCATCCTTTTACTGTGGAAACACCATATATTTT. The encoded protein is CASTPSFYCGNTIYF.

A few counts support this clonotype. J is TRBJ2-5 and V is TRBV5-1, with 7 bases that match TRBD2. Germline-derived CDR1 and CDR2 are SGHRS and YFSETQ. Germline trimming cut 7 bases from V and 7 bases from J; bases unmatched to any gene: 13. The CDR3 spans 14 residues. This chain's CDR3 is CASRAGTSEGTQYF. The DNA for the CDR3 is TGCGCCAGCCGAGCGGGAACTTCCGAAGGGACCCAGTACTTC. Filled out from reference TRBV5-1 and TRBJ2-5, the complete variable domain reads KAGVTQTPRYLIKTRGQQVTLSCSPISGHRSVSWYQQTPGQGLQFLFEYFSETQRNKGNFPGRFSGRQFSNSRSEMNVSTLELGDSALYLCASRAGTSEGTQYFGPGTRLLVL.

The sample holds a few counts of this clonotype. This sequence joins TRBV29-1 and TRBJ2-1, with D maybe TRBD1 (5 bases). V shed 3 bases and J shed 0 bases, with 15 bases lying between them. CDR1 is SQVTM, CDR2 ANQGSEA, per germline. This CDR3 is built from 16 residues. The CDR3: CSVDIPRVPSYNEQFF. The CDR3 coding sequence is TGCAGCGTTGATATCCCCAGGGTCCCCTCCTACAATGAGCAGTTCTTC.

This clonotype was seen a few times. The chain couples TRBV27 to TRBJ2-3; 7 bases fit TRBD2. The CDR3 consists of 16 residues. V dropped 7 bases and J dropped 0; count of bases not matched to a gene: 10. Germline V gene sequence: CDR1 MNHEY, CDR2 SMNVEV (reference sequence). The CDR3 DNA sequence: TGTGCCAGCACCCCGATACTAGCGCCGAGCACAGATACGCAGTATTTT. Translated: CASTPILAPSTDTQYF.

This rearrangement joins TRBV7-2 to TRBJ1-5, with D possibly being TRBD1 (5 bases). Trimming pared 1 base from V and 5 bases from J, leaving 12 bases between. Germline V gene sequence: CDR1 SGHTA, CDR2 FQGNSA. This CDR3 contains 15 residues. This chain's CDR3 is CASSLDRDYYQPQHF. In DNA, the CDR3 is TGTGCCAGCAGCTTAGATCGGGACTACTATCAGCCCCAGCATTTT.

This rearrangement joins TRBV4-1 to TRBJ2-1; the D gene is possibly TRBD2 (5 bases). The CDR3 loop spans 17 amino acids. Germline CDR1 is MGHRA and CDR2 is YSYEKL. The ends were cut back, 1 base at V and 0 bases at J, with 13 bases in the middle. CDR3 sequence reads: CASSQAVAQSSYNEQFF. The DNA for the CDR3 is TGCGCCAGCAGCCAAGCCGTAGCGCAGAGCTCCTACAATGAGCAGTTCTTC.

This clonotype was counted ten times or more. This chain connects TRBV7-8 to TRBJ2-7, with 8 bases lining up with TRBD1. The CDR3 totals 13 residues. CDR1 SGHVS and CDR2 FQNEAQ come from the germline V gene. V shed 5 bases, J shed 6 bases, and the junction held 6 bases outside the gene matches. The CDR3 protein is CASSQGQGGEQYF. Written as DNA, the CDR3 is TGTGCCAGCAGCCAAGGACAGGGTGGCGAGCAGTACTTC.

This clonotype came up many times. The V call is TRBV28, the J call TRBJ1-5; tentatively, D is TRBD1 (5 bases). Deletions cut 5 bases from V and 0 bases from J, with 8 bases between. This CDR3 has 14 amino acids. Looked up from germline, CDR1 is MDHEN and CDR2 is SYDVKM. The CDR3 DNA reads TGTGCCAGCAGTAGGGACGCTAGCAATCAGCCCCAGCATTTT. Amino acids: CASSRDASNQPQHF.

The chain recombines TRBV28 with TRBJ1-1; D uncertain. The CDR3 spans 14 residues. V gave up 5 bases and J gave up 2 bases, with 12 bases separating them. Germline lookup yields CDR1 MDHEN and CDR2 SYDVKM. Here the CDR3 reads CASSPWAANTEAFF. The CDR3 bases are TGTGCCAGCAGTCCCTGGGCAGCTAACACTGAAGCTTTCTTT.

In regard to this clonotype: Germline is not matched at one junction end, which may reflect a read error. The chain is built from TRBV6-1 and TRBJ2-5, with TRBD2 matching over 13 bases. The length of the CDR3 is 18 residues. Looked up from germline, CDR1 is MNHNS and CDR2 is SASEGT. The CDR3 bases are TGTACCAGCAGATCCGGGACTAGCGGGATTGTGGTCCAAGAGACCCAGTACTTC. This encodes CTSRSGTSGIVVQETQYF.

In this sample, this clonotype turned up many times. The CDR3 region is CASSLLGYEQYF. For the CDR3, the DNA is TGTGCCAGCAGCTTACTTGGCTACGAGCAGTACTTC. The chain uses TRBV7-9 and TRBJ2-7, with unresolved D. The CDR3 is 12 amino acids. V dropped 2 bases and J dropped 3 bases, with 5 bases sitting between them. From germline, CDR1 is SEHNR and CDR2 FQNEAQ (reference sequence).

This clonotype was detected many times. V gene TRBV5-1 combines with J gene TRBJ1-2, with TRBD1 identical over 7 bases. Germline values: CDR1 SGHRS, CDR2 YFSETQ. There are 13 residues in the CDR3. The V and J ends lost 4 bases and 6 bases, in that order; junction bases with no gene match: 6. This CDR3 is CASSGQDLDGYTF. CDR3 DNA sequence: TGCGCCAGCAGCGGACAGGACTTGGATGGCTACACCTTC.

The rearrangement links TRBV27 to TRBJ2-7; D uncertain. Germline V gene data show CDR1 as MNHEY and CDR2 as SMNVEV (reference sequence). The CDR3 sequence is 14 residues long. With 3 bases removed from V and 0 bases from J, the gap between germline ends came to 9 bases. The DNA of the CDR3 is TGTGCCAGCAGTTTCAGAGGTCCCTCCTACGAGCAGTACTTC. It yields the protein CASSFRGPSYEQYF.

This clonotype was detected many times. This rearrangement joins TRBV7-2 to TRBJ2-7; no clear D. This CDR3 spans 13 amino acids. Deletions cut 0 bases from V and 4 bases from J, with 7 bases between. CDR1 and CDR2 from the germline V gene are SGHTA and FQGNSA. This CDR3 reads CASSLAGQYEQYF. CDR3 in DNA: TGTGCCAGCAGCTTAGCTGGGCAGTACGAGCAGTACTTC.